This record covers a single T cell receptor beta chain. These data are taken from a study of blood T cell repertoires in COVID-19. The method was immunoSEQ multiplex PCR; TCRdb's version includes in-frame clones alone and lacks a portion of them. There are 85,000 to 100,000 clones in the sample; roughly 83% occur only once, and 24% lies in the top ten. Germline V gene data show CDR1 as SGDLS and CDR2 as YYNGEE. V was pared by 4 bases and J by 3 bases, with 10 bases between. The CDR3 has 13 amino acids. Material for sequencing was peripheral blood. V gene TRBV9 combines with J gene TRBJ1-2; D is ambiguous. This clonotype originated in a human donor in a cohort sampled during active COVID-19. This chain's CDR3 is CASSTLTYYGYTF. The CDR3 nucleotides are TGTGCCAGCAGCACTTTGACATACTATGGCTACACCTTC.